This TCR beta chain was recorded in a study of shared clonotypes between healthy human individuals. This clone was seen more than once but under ten times. The repertoire was sequenced with immunoSEQ multiplex PCR; TCRdb's copy has only in-frame clones and lacks some. The sample includes roughly 2.5 million clones, approximately 92% seen only once; the top ten take about 0.13%. Trimming stripped 8 bases from V and 5 bases from J, with 9 bases between. The germline CDR1 and CDR2 sequences are MDHEN and SYDVKM. This CDR3 spans 11 amino acids. The sequence derives from a young man in good health. Sequencing was performed on naive CD4+ T cells sorted from blood. The subset: CD45RA+ positively selected. This chain joins TRBV28 and TRBJ1-1; D is undetermined. CDR3 nucleotides: TGTGCCAGCGGGTGGAAGACTGAAGCTTTCTTT. Translation: CASGWKTEAFF.